This TCR beta chain was recovered during a study of a mutant IDH1 vaccine in newly diagnosed glioma. For the study at large: Patients under treatment included around 60% males and roughly 40% females and had a mean age of approximately 40 years. Earlier treatment was radiotherapy, temozolomide, or both, with most getting both.

Some clones are missing from TCRdb's copy, which holds only in-frame ones; the method was immunoSEQ multiplex PCR. The table lists roughly 99,000 clones, 80% to 90% of them singletons. Study-wide results and limits: No link was apparently found between pseudoprogression and changes in top peripheral T cell clonotypes.

From germline, CDR1 is MGHDK and CDR2 SYGVNS. V was pared by 3 bases and J by 2 bases, with 7 bases of the junction left unmatched. There are 16 residues in the CDR3. About this clone itself: Its specificity is not known.

Time point meaning: baseline, week 1 (first vaccination visit). Treatment given: pre-vaccination baseline after standard-of-care therapy. The receptor was derived from a woman aged 50 to 60 with glioma. This sample comprised PBMCs, obtained from a glioma patient treated with radiotherapy, temozolomide or both. The V gene is TRBV25-1, the J gene TRBJ2-1; 7 positions agree with TRBD2. The CDR3 reads CASSDKLATTYNEQFF. CDR3 nucleotides: TGTGCCAGCAGTGACAAACTAGCGACGACCTACAATGAGCAGTTCTTC. Full variable domain (rest looked up from reference TRBV25-1 and TRBJ2-1): EADIYQTPRYLVIGTGKKITLECSQTMGHDKMYWYQQDPGMELHLIHYSYGVNSTEKGDLSSESTVSRIRTEHFPLTLESARPSHTSQYLCASSDKLATTYNEQFFGPGTRLTVL.